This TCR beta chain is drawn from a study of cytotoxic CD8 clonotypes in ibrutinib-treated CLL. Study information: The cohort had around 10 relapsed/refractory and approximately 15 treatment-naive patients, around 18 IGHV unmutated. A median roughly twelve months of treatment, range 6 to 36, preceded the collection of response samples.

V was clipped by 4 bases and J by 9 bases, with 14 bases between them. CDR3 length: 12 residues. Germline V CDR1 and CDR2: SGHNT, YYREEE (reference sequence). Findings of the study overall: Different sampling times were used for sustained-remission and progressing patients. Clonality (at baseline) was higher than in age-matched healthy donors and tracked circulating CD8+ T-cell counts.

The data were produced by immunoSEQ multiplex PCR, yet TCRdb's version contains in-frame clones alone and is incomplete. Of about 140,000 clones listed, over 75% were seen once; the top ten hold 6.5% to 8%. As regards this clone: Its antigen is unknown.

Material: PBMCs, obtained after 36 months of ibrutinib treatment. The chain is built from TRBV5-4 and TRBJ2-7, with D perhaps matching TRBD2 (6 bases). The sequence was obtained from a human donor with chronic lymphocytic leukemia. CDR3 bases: TGTGCCAGCAGCGTCGGAGGGTGGGGGCAGTACTTC. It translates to CASSVGGWGQYF.